In its sample, the clone carrying this TCR beta chain was seen many times. TCRdb recomputed calls from the 5' RACE reads with MiXCR, one row per CDR3 protein. This sample has 15,000 to 20,000 distinct CDR3 sequences, with 20% to 30% found just once. The sample originates from a study of T-cell memory formation after mild COVID-19. Germline V gives CDR1 SGHRS, CDR2 YFSETQ. V lost 7 bases to trimming and J lost 2 bases, with 15 bases between them. The CDR3 sequence is 14 residues long. V usage is TRBV5-1 and J usage is TRBJ2-5; D possibly corresponds to TRBD2 (7 bases). The sequence derives from a man aged 18 to 35 who had mild COVID-19 (a few samples of this study predate the infection). Cell type and time point are not known. The sequenced sample consisted of PBMCs or a T cell subset sorted from them (not recorded which). CDR3 region: CASSRGGAQETQYF. The CDR3 DNA sequence: TGCGCCAGCTCGAGAGGGGGGGCTCAAGAGACCCAGTACTTC.